Reported below is one TCR beta chain. Unmatched junction bases numbered 7, after V lost 3 bases and J lost 5 bases. CDR1 and CDR2 from the germline V gene are MNHEY and SMNVEV (reference sequence). The CDR3 covers 15 residues. This specimen belongs to a study of blood T cell repertoires in COVID-19. The data were produced by immunoSEQ multiplex PCR, yet TCRdb's version contains in-frame clones alone and is incomplete. The repertoire holds some 210,000 clones, with about nine tenths as singletons. The V call is TRBV27, the J call TRBJ2-3; TRBD1 aligns across 8 bases. Sample: peripheral blood. The sequence came from a man aged 55-75 years who had recovered from COVID-19. CDR3 region: CASSFTDRAKDTQYF. The CDR3, as DNA: TGTGCCAGCAGTTTCACGGACAGGGCAAAAGATACGCAGTATTTT.